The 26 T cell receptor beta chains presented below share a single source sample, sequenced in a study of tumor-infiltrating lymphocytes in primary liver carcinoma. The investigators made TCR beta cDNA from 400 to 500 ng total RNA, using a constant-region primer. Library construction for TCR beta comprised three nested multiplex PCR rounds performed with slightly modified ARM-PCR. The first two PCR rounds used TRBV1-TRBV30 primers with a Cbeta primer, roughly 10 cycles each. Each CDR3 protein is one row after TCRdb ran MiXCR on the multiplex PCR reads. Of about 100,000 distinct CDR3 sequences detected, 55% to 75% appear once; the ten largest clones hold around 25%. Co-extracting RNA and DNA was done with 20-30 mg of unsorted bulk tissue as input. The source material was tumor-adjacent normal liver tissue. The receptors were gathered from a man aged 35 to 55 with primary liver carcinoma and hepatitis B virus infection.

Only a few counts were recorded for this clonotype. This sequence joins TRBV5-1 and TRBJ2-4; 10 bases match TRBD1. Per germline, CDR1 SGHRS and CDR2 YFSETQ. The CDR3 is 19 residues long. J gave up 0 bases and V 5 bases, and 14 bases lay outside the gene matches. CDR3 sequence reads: CASSGLRQGAEVAKNIQYF. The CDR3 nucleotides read TGCGCCAGCAGTGGGCTTAGACAGGGGGCGGAGGTAGCCAAAAACATTCAGTACTTC.

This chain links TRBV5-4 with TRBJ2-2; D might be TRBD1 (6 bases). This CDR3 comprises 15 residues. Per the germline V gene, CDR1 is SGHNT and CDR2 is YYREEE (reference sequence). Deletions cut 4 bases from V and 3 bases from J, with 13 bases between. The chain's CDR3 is CASSLGSGDTGELFF. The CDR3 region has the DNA TGTGCCAGCAGCCTCGGGTCAGGGGACACCGGGGAGCTGTTTTTT.

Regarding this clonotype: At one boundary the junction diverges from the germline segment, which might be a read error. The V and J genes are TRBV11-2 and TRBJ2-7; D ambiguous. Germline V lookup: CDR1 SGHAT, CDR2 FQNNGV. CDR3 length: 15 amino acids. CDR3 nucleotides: TGTGCCAGCAGCTTGGTATATTTGTTTCAGGACGAACAGTACTTC. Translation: CASSLVYLFQDEQYF.

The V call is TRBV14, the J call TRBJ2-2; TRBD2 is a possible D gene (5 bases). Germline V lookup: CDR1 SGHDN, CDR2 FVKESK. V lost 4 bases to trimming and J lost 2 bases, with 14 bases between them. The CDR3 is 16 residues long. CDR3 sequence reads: CASSLSRAVNTGELFF. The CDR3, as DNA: TGTGCCAGCAGCCTATCGAGGGCGGTCAACACCGGGGAGCTGTTTTTT.

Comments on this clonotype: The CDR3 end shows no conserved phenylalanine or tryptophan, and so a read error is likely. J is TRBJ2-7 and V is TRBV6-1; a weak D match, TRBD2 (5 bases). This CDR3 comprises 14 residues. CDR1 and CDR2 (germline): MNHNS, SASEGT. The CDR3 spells CVSSERNSAYEQYI. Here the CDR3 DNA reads TGTGTCAGCAGTGAACGAAATAGCGCCTACGAGCAGTACATC.

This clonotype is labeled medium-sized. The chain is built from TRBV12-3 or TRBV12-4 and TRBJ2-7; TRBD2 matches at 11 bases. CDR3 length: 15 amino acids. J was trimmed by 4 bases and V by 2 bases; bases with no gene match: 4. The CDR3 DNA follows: TGTGCCAGCAGTTTATCGACTAGCGGGATGTACGAGCAGTACTTC. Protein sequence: CASSLSTSGMYEQYF.

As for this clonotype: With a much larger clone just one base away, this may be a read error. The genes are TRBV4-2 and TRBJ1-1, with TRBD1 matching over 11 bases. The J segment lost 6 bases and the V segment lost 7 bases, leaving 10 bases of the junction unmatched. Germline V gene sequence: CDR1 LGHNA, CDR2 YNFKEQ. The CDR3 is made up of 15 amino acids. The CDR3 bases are TGTGCCAGCAACCGGGGGACAGGGGGTTTGGCTGAAGCTTTCTTT. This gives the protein CASNRGTGGLAEAFF.

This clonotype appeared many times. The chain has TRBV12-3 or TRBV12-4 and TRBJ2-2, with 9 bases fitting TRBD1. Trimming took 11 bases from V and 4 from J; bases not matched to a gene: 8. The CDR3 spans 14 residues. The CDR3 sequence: CAVPQGAGTGELFF. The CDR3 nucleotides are TGTGCCGTACCACAGGGGGCCGGCACCGGGGAGCTGTTTTTT.

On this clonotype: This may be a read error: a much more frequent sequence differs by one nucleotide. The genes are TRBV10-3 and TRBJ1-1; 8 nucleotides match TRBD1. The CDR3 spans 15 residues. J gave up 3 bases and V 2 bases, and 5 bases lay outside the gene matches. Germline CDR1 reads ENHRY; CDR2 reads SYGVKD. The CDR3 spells CAISEDRGKYTEAFF. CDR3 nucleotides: TGTGCCATCAGTGAGGACAGGGGTAAGTACACTGAAGCTTTCTTT.

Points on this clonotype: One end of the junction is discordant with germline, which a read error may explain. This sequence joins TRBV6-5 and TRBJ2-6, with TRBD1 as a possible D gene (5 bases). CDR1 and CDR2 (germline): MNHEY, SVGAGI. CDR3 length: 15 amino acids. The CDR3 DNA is TGTACCAGCAGTTCCAGGGTCTCTGGGGCCAACATCCTGACTTTC. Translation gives CTSSSRVSGANILTF.

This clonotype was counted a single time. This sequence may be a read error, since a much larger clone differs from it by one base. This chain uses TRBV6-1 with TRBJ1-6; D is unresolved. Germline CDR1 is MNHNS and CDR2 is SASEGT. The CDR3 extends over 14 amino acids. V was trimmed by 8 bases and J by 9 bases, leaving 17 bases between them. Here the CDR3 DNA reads TGTGCCAGCGCCGAGAAGGGAGTAGCTTCACCCCTCCACTTT. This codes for CASAEKGVASPLHF.

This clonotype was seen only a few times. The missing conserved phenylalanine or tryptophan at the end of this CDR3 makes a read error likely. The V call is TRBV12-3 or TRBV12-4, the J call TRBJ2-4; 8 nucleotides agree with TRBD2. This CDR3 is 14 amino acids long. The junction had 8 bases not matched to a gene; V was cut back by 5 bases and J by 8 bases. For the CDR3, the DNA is TGTGCCAGCAGTACCGCGGGGGGTACGCACATTCAGTACATC. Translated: CASSTAGGTHIQYI.

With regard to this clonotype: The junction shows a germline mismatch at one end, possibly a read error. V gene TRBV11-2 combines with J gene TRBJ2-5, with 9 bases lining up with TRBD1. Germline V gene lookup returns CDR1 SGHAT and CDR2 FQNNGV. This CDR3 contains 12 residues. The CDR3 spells CTSMGQGETQYF. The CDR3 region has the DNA TGTACCAGCATGGGACAGGGAGAGACCCAGTACTTC.

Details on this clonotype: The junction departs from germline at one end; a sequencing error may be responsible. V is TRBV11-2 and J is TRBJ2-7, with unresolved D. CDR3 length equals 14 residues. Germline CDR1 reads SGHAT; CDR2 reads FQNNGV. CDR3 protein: CSSSLTDTAYEQYF. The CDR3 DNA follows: TGTTCCAGCAGCTTAACCGACACTGCGTACGAGCAGTACTTC.

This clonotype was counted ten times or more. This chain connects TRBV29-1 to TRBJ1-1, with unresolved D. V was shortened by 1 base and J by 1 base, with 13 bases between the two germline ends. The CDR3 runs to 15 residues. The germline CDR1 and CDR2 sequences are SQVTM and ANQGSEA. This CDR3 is CSVEGSFSSNTEAFF. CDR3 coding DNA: TGCAGCGTTGAAGGCAGTTTTTCGTCGAACACTGAAGCTTTCTTT.

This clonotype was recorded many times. The CDR3, as DNA: TGTGCCAGCAACGGTCACTCTGGGGCCAACGTCCTGACTTTC. This encodes CASNGHSGANVLTF. The chain uses TRBV6-6 and TRBJ2-6; D is ambiguous. This CDR3 has 14 residues. V shed 7 bases and J shed 0 bases, with 7 bases lying between them. CDR1 is MNHNY and CDR2 is SVGAGI in the germline V gene (reference sequence).

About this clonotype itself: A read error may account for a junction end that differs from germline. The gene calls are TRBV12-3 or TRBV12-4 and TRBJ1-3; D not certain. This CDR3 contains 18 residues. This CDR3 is CASSLEVSGRFSGKTIYF. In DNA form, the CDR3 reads TGTGCCAGTAGTTTAGAGGTATCTGGCAGATTCTCTGGAAAGACCATATATTTT.

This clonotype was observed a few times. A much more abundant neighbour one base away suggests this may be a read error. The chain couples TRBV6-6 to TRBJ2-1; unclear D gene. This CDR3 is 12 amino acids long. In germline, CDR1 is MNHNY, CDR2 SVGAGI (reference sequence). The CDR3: CVRTGFFGEQFF. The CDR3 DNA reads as TGTGTCAGGACGGGCTTTTTCGGTGAGCAGTTCTTC.

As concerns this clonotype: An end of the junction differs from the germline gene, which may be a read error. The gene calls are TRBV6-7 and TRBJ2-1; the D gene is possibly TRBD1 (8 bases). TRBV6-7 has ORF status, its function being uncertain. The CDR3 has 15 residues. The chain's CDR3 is CANRGTISSYNDQFF. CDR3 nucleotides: TGTGCCAACAGGGGGACTATAAGCTCCTACAATGACCAGTTCTTC.

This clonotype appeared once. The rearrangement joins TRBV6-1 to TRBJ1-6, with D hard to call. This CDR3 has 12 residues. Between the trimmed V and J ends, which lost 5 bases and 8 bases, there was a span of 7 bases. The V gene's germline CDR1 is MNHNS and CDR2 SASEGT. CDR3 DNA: TGTGCCAGCAGTCTTGGATATTCACCCCTCCACTTT. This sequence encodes CASSLGYSPLHF.

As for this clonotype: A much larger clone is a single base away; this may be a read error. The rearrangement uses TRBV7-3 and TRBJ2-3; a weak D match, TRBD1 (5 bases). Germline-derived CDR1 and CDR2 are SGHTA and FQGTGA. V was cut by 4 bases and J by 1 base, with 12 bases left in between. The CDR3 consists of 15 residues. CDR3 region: CASSWTSYGTDTQYF. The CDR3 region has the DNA TGTGCCAGCAGCTGGACATCTTATGGCACAGATACGCAGTATTTT.

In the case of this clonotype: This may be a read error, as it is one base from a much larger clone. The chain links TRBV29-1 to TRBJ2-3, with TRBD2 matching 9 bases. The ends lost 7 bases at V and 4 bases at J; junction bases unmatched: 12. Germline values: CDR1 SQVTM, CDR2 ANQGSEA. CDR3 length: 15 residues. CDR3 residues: CSAANVAGVSDTQYF. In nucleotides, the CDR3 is TGCAGCGCCGCTAATGTAGCGGGAGTCTCAGATACGCAGTATTTT.

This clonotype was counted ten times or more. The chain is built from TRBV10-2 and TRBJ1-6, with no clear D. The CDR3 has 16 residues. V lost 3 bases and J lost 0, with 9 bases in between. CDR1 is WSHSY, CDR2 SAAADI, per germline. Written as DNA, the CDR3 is TGCGCCAGCAGTGACTTCACGAGCTCCTATAATTCACCCCTCCACTTT. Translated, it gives CASSDFTSSYNSPLHF.

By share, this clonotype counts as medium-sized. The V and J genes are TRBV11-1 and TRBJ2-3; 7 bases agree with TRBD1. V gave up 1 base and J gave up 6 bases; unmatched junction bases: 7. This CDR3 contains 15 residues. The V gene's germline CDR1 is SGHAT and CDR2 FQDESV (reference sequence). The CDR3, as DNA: TGTGCCAGCAGCTTAGGAAGGGGGCGCGTGGATACGCAGTATTTT. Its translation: CASSLGRGRVDTQYF. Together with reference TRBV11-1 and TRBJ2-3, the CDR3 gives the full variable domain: EAEVAQSPRYKITEKSQAVAFWCDPISGHATLYWYRQILGQGPELLVQFQDESVVDDSQLPKDRFSAERLKGVDSTLKIQPAELGDSAMYLCASSLGRGRVDTQYFGPGTRLTVL.

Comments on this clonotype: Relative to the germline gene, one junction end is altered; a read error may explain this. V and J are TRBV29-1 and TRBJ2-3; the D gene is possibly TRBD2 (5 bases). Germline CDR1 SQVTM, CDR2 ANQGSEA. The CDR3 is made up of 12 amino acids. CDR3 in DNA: TGTAGCGTTGAAAAGGAGCCAGATATGCAGTATTTT. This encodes CSVEKEPDMQYF.

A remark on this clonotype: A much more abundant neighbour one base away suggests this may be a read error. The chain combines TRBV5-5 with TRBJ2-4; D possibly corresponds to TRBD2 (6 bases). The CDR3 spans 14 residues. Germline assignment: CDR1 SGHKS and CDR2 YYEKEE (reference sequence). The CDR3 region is CASSSGTPKNIRYF. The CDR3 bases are TGTGCCAGCAGCTCCGGGACTCCCAAAAACATTCGGTACTTC.